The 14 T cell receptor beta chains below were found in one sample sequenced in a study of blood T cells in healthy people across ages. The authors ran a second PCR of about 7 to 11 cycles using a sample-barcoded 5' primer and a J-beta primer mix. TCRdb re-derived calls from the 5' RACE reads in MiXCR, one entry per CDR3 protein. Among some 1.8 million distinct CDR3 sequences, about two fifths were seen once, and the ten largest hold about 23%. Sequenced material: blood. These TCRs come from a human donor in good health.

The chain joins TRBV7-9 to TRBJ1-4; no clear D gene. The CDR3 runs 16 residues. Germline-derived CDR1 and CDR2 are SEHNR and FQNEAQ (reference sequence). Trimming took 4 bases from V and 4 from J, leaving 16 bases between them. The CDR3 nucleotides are TGTGCCAGCAGCTCGGATCTTATTGGACGTAATGAAAAACTGTTTTTT. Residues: CASSSDLIGRNEKLFF.

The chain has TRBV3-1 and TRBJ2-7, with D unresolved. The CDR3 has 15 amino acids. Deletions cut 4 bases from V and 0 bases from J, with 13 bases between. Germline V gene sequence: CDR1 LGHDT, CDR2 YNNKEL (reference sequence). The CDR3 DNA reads TGTGCCAGCAGCCCTAAGAGGAGCAGCTCCTACGAGCAGTACTTC. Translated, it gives CASSPKRSSSYEQYF.

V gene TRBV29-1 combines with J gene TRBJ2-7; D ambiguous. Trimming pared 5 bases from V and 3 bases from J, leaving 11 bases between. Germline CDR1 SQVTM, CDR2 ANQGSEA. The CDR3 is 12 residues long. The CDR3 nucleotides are TGCAGCGTTCGACAAGACGGCTACGAGCAGTACTTC. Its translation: CSVRQDGYEQYF.

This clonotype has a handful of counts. The CDR3 here is CASSGDRGEKLFF. The CDR3 DNA reads TGTGCCAGCAGCGGAGACAGGGGAGAAAAACTGTTTTTT. The chain links TRBV7-2 to TRBJ1-4, with TRBD1 matching 8 bases. This CDR3 contains 13 residues. Germline V gene sequence: CDR1 SGHTA, CDR2 FQGNSA. The V gene end was trimmed by 5 bases and the J gene end by 8 bases; junction bases not matched to a gene: 4.

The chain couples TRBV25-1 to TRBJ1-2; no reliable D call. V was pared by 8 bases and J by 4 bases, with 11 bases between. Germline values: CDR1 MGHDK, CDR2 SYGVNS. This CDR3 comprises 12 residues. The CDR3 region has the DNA TGTGCCAGCCTCCGGCACCCCTATGGCTACACCTTC. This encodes CASLRHPYGYTF.

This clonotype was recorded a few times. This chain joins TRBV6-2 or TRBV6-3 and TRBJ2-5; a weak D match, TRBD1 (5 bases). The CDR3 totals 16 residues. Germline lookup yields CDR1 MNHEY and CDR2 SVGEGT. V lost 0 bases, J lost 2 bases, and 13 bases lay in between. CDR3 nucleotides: TGTGCCAGCAGTTACTCAGAGCAACGACAGCAAGAGACCCAGTACTTC. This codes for CASSYSEQRQQETQYF.

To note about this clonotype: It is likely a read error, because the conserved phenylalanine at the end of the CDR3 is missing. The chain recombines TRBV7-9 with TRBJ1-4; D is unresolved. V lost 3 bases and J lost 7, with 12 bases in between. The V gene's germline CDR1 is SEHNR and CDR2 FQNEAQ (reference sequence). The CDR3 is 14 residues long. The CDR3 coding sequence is TGTGCCAGCAGCTTCGACGGTCAGCCTGAAAAACTGTTTTTG. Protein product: CASSFDGQPEKLFL.

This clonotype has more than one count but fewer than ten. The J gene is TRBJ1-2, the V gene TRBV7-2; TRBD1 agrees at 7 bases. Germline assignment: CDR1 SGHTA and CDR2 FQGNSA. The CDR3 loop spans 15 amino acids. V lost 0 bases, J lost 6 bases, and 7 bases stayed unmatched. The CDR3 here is CASSLAYRGRDGYTF. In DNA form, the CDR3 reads TGTGCCAGCAGCTTAGCTTACAGGGGACGTGATGGCTACACCTTC. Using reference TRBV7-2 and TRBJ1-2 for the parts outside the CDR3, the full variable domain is GAGVSQSPSNKVTEKGKDVELRCDPISGHTALYWYRQSLGQGLEFLIYFQGNSAPDKSGLPSDRFSAERTGGSVSTLTIQRTQQEDSAVYLCASSLAYRGRDGYTFGSGTRLTVV.

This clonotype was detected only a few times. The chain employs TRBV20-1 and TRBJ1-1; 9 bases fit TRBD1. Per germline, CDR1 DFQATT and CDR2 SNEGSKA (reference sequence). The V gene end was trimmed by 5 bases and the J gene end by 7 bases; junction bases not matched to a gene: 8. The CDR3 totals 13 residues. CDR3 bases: TGCAGTGCTGACTCCGGGACAGGGCATGAAGCTTTCTTT. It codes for CSADSGTGHEAFF.

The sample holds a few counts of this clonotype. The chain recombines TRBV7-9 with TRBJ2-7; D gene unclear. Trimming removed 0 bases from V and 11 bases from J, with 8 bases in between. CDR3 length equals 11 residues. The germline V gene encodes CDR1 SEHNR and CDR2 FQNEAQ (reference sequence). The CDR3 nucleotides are TGTGCCAGCAGCTTAGCCGTACTGAAGTACTTC. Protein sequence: CASSLAVLKYF.

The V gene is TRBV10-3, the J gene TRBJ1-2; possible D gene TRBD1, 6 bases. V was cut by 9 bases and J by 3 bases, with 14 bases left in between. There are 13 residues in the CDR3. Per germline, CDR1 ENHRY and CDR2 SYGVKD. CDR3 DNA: TGTGCCATTCAGGGGTTTCAGGACTATGGCTACACCTTC. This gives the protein CAIQGFQDYGYTF.

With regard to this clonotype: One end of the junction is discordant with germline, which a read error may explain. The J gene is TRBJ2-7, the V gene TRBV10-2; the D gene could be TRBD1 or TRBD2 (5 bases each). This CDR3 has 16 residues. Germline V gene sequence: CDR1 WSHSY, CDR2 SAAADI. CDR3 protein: CASIESRDLQHHEQYF. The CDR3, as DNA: TGCGCCAGCATTGAGAGCCGGGACCTCCAACATCACGAGCAGTACTTC.

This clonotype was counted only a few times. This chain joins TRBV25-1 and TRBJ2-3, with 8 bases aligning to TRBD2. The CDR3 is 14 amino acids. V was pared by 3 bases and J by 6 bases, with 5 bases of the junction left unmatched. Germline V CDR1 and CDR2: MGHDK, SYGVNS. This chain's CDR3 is CASSDGLAGDTQYF. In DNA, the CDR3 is TGTGCCAGCAGTGATGGACTAGCAGGGGATACGCAGTATTTT. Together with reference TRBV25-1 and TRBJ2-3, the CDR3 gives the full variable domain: EADIYQTPRYLVIGTGKKITLECSQTMGHDKMYWYQQDPGMELHLIHYSYGVNSTEKGDLSSESTVSRIRTEHFPLTLESARPSHTSQYLCASSDGLAGDTQYFGPGTRLTVL.

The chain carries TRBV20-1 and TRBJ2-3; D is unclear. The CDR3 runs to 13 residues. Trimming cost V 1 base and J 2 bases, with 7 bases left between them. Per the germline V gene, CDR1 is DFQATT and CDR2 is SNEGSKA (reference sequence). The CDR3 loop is CSARAQLTDTQYF. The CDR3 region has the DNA TGCAGTGCTAGAGCGCAGCTCACAGATACGCAGTATTTT.